These 24 T cell receptor beta chains originate from one sample sequenced in a study of blood T cell repertoires in COVID-19. This table comes from immunoSEQ multiplex PCR, and its TCRdb copy is limited to in-frame clones, with some not included. The table shows nearly 90,000 clones, with around 90% occurring only once. Sequenced input: peripheral blood. Source of these receptors: a man older than 75 with acute or convalescent COVID-19.

The V call is TRBV3-1 (or the pseudogene TRBV3-2), the J call TRBJ2-1; tentative D call: TRBD2 (5 bases). The germline CDR1 and CDR2 sequences are LGHDT and YNNKEL (reference sequence). There are 14 residues in the CDR3. V dropped 5 bases and J dropped 7 bases, with 15 bases sitting between them. The CDR3 sequence is CASSEGLLGNEQFF. CDR3 DNA sequence: TGTGCCAGCAGCGAGGGTCTTCTGGGGAATGAGCAGTTCTTC.

This sequence joins TRBV5-5 and TRBJ2-5; 7 bases line up with TRBD1. Germline CDR1 and CDR2: SGHKS and YYEKEE (reference sequence). This CDR3 is built from 14 residues. V dropped 3 bases and J dropped 3; count of bases not matched to a gene: 5. The CDR3 loop reads CASSSGTVEETQYF. The CDR3 bases are TGTGCCAGCAGCTCAGGGACAGTCGAAGAGACCCAGTACTTC.

The chain links TRBV10-3 to TRBJ2-3; D is perhaps TRBD2 (6 bases). The V end lost 9 bases, the J end lost 2 bases, and 12 bases lay between the germline ends. The germline V gene encodes CDR1 ENHRY and CDR2 SYGVKD. The CDR3 covers 13 residues. CDR3 loop: CAMMGLHTDTQYF. In nucleotides, the CDR3 is TGTGCCATGATGGGACTTCACACAGATACGCAGTATTTT.

CDR3 residues: CASSTVVTTEAFF. The CDR3 bases are TGTGCCAGTAGTACAGTTGTAACCACTGAAGCTTTCTTT. This rearrangement joins TRBV19 to TRBJ1-1; D is unresolved. Trimming shortened V by 4 bases and J by 4 bases, and 10 bases separated the two germline ends. The CDR3 totals 13 residues. Germline V gene lookup returns CDR1 LNHDA and CDR2 SQIVND (reference sequence).

This clone was detected only once. CDR3 sequence reads: CASSARGQVYGYTF. The CDR3 DNA sequence: TGTGCCAGCAGCGCTAGGGGACAGGTCTATGGCTACACCTTC. The chain links TRBV7-9 to TRBJ1-2, with 8 nucleotides matching TRBD1. CDR3 size: 14 residues. The V segment lost 5 bases and the J segment 4 bases; nucleotides outside the gene matches: 6. CDR1 is SEHNR and CDR2 is FQNEAQ in the germline V gene (reference sequence). The full variable domain, rest sourced from reference TRBV7-9 and TRBJ1-2, is DTGVSQNPRHKITKRGQNVTFRCDPISEHNRLYWYRQTLGQGPEFLTYFQNEAQLEKSRLLSDRFSAERPKGSFSTLEIQRTEQGDSAMYLCASSARGQVYGYTFGSGTRLTVV.

The chain couples TRBV19 to TRBJ2-3, with D hard to call. The CDR3 is made up of 11 amino acids. Germline V gene lookup returns CDR1 LNHDA and CDR2 SQIVND (reference sequence). The germline V and J ends were trimmed by 5 bases and 5 bases, with 5 bases remaining between them. CDR3 DNA: TGTGCCAGTAGTGTTCTAGATACGCAGTATTTT. Amino acids: CASSVLDTQYF.

This clone was counted between two and nine times. The chain carries TRBV18 and TRBJ1-6; maybe TRBD1 (5 bases). There are 15 residues in the CDR3. Germline V CDR1 and CDR2: KGHSH, LQKENI. V was shortened by 5 bases and J by 6 bases, with 14 bases between the two germline ends. CDR3 residues: CASSATLDSNSPLHF. CDR3 nucleotide sequence: TGTGCCAGCTCAGCAACTCTCGACAGTAATTCACCCCTCCACTTT.

This chain joins TRBV3-1 (or the pseudogene TRBV3-2) and TRBJ2-3; maybe TRBD2 (5 bases). Germline CDR1 reads LGHDT; CDR2 reads YNNKEL (reference sequence). V lost 3 bases to trimming and J lost 3 bases, with 7 bases between them. This CDR3 contains 13 residues. The CDR3 sequence: CASSQRGTDTQYF. CDR3 DNA: TGTGCCAGCAGCCAGCGAGGGACAGATACGCAGTATTTT.

The J gene is TRBJ2-3, the V gene TRBV29-1; TRBD2 matches at 10 bases. CDR1 is SQVTM, CDR2 ANQGSEA, per germline. V dropped 4 bases and J dropped 5; count of bases not matched to a gene: 9. This CDR3 is 15 amino acids long. In nucleotides, the CDR3 is TGCAGCGTTGGGGGCCTAGCGGGGGTATTAGATACGCAGTATTTT. It codes for CSVGGLAGVLDTQYF.

Written as DNA, the CDR3 is TGCGCCAGCAGTGATCGGGAAAGGGGGACCCAGCATTTT. Amino acid sequence: CASSDRERGTQHF. The chain employs TRBV10-2 and TRBJ1-5, with TRBD1 as a possible D gene (6 bases). The CDR3 sequence is 13 residues long. Looked up from germline, CDR1 is WSHSY and CDR2 is SAAADI. Trimming pared 3 bases from V and 11 bases from J, leaving 14 bases between.

V usage is TRBV11-2 and J usage is TRBJ2-1, with TRBD2 matching over 13 bases. V trimming: 8 bases; J trimming: 7 bases; junction bases outside the gene matches: 8. Germline loops: CDR1 SGHAT, CDR2 FQNNGV. This CDR3 has 15 amino acids. CDR3 protein: CASQPLGLAGNEQFF. The DNA for the CDR3 is TGTGCCAGCCAACCCCTGGGACTAGCGGGGAATGAGCAGTTCTTC.

V and J are TRBV3-1 (or the pseudogene TRBV3-2) and TRBJ1-1; a possible D gene is TRBD1 (6 bases). V gave up 5 bases and J gave up 8 bases, with 9 bases separating them. Germline lookup yields CDR1 LGHDT and CDR2 YNNKEL (reference sequence). The CDR3 is 11 amino acids. The CDR3 nucleotides are TGTGCCAGCAGCATAGACAGGGAAGCTTTCTTT. Protein product: CASSIDREAFF.

The chain carries TRBV6-5 and TRBJ2-3; possibly TRBD2 for D (5 bases). Trimming stripped 6 bases from V and 4 bases from J, with 11 bases between. Germline V gene lookup returns CDR1 MNHEY and CDR2 SVGAGI. This CDR3 region has 13 residues. CDR3 amino acids: CASRSLAADTQYF. In nucleotides, the CDR3 is TGTGCCAGCAGATCGCTAGCAGCAGATACGCAGTATTTT.

The chain combines TRBV11-2 with TRBJ1-3, with no clear D. The CDR3 length is 14 residues. CDR1 is SGHAT, CDR2 FQNNGV, per germline. Deletions cut 2 bases from V and 2 bases from J, with 7 bases between. In nucleotides, the CDR3 is TGTGCCAGCAGCTTACAGGTAGCTGGAAACACCATATATTTT. It translates to CASSLQVAGNTIYF.

The chain couples TRBV3-1 (or the pseudogene TRBV3-2) to TRBJ2-1, with a possible D match to TRBD1 (5 bases). V was cut by 1 base and J by 5 bases, with 9 bases left in between. Germline lookup yields CDR1 LGHDT and CDR2 YNNKEL (reference sequence). The CDR3 has 14 residues. For the CDR3, the DNA is TGTGCCAGCAGCCAAGGGACATTGAACAATGAGCAGTTCTTC. Amino acid sequence: CASSQGTLNNEQFF.

The chain has TRBV7-3 and TRBJ1-1, with D perhaps TRBD1 (5 bases). Germline V gene sequence: CDR1 SGHTA, CDR2 FQGTGA. The ends were cut back, 3 bases at V and 0 bases at J, with 8 bases in the middle. The CDR3 has 14 residues. The CDR3 reads CASSFGGMNTEAFF. CDR3 in DNA: TGTGCCAGCAGCTTCGGGGGGATGAACACTGAAGCTTTCTTT.

This clone occurred a few times. The chain carries TRBV2 and TRBJ1-4; D gene ambiguous. The CDR3 runs 14 residues. Germline CDR1 and CDR2: SNHLY and FYNNEI. Between the trimmed V and J ends, which lost 5 bases and 4 bases, there was a span of 11 bases. The CDR3: CASSSGFDNEKLFF. CDR3 coding DNA: TGTGCCAGCAGTTCAGGCTTTGATAATGAAAAACTGTTTTTT.

The chain employs TRBV6-6 and TRBJ2-7, with 10 nucleotides matching TRBD1. CDR3 size: 14 residues. Unmatched junction bases numbered 3, after V lost 4 bases and J lost 3 bases. Germline lookup yields CDR1 MNHNY and CDR2 SVGAGI (reference sequence). This chain's CDR3 is CASSFGQGGYEQYF. The CDR3 DNA reads as TGTGCCAGCAGTTTTGGACAGGGGGGCTACGAGCAGTACTTC.

The chain employs TRBV2 and TRBJ2-1; D remains ambiguous. V was cut by 5 bases and J by 6 bases, with 2 bases left in between. The CDR3 loop spans 10 amino acids. Looked up from germline, CDR1 is SNHLY and CDR2 is FYNNEI. The CDR3 protein is CASSRNEQFF. The CDR3 DNA is TGTGCCAGCAGTCGCAATGAGCAGTTCTTC.

The chain recombines TRBV19 with TRBJ1-2, with unresolved D. The CDR3 extends over 12 amino acids. Germline assignment: CDR1 LNHDA and CDR2 SQIVND (reference sequence). Trimming cost V 10 bases and J 3 bases, with 12 bases left between them. CDR3 DNA sequence: TGTGCCACATCACAGTTAGACTATGGCTACACCTTC. As protein: CATSQLDYGYTF.

V gene TRBV19 combines with J gene TRBJ2-5; D might be TRBD2 (6 bases). Germline values: CDR1 LNHDA, CDR2 SQIVND (reference sequence). Trimming removed 0 bases at V and 1 base at J, with 12 bases between. The CDR3 consists of 16 residues. The CDR3 DNA reads as TGTGCCAGTAGTATAGACGGGAGTGGGGGCCAAGAGACCCAGTACTTC. Its protein product is CASSIDGSGGQETQYF. The variable domain in full, with the rest retrieved from reference TRBV19 and TRBJ2-5, is DGGITQSPKYLFRKEGQNVTLSCEQNLNHDAMYWYRQDPGQGLRLIYYSQIVNDFQKGDIAEGYSVSREKKESFPLTVTSAQKNPTAFYLCASSIDGSGGQETQYFGPGTRLLVL.

In this sample, this clone turned up a few times. V gene TRBV30 combines with J gene TRBJ1-2, with D possibly being TRBD1 (6 bases). Between the trimmed V and J ends, which lost 2 bases and 6 bases, there was a span of 19 bases. The V gene's germline CDR1 is GTSNPN and CDR2 SVGIG (reference sequence). CDR3 size: 15 residues. DNA of the CDR3: TGTGCCTGGAGTAACAGCTGGGCAGGGGCCGATGGCTACACCTTC. The encoded protein is CAWSNSWAGADGYTF.

This clone was seen only once. V is TRBV6-4 and J is TRBJ2-7, with D perhaps matching TRBD2 (6 bases). V dropped 7 bases and J dropped 12 bases, with 19 bases sitting between them. Germline V gives CDR1 MRHNA, CDR2 SNTAGT. This CDR3 spans 12 amino acids. The CDR3 region has the DNA TGTGCCAGCATTCCATCCGGGGGACTGGCGTACTTC. Translation gives CASIPSGGLAYF.

The rearrangement links TRBV5-1 to TRBJ1-4, with D tentatively TRBD1 (5 bases). The CDR3 covers 17 residues. Germline CDR1 and CDR2: SGHRS and YFSETQ. Trimming took off 1 base at V and 5 bases at J, with 18 bases between the two ends. The CDR3 DNA reads as TGCGCCAGCAGCTTGTTAGGCCCGGTCGGGGGAAATGAAAAACTGTTTTTT. Translating gives CASSLLGPVGGNEKLFF.